The clone carrying this T cell receptor beta chain has a handful of counts. This entry comes from a study of blood T cells in healthy people across ages. Using a J-beta primer mix together with a sample-barcoded 5' primer, a second PCR was run for roughly 6 to 12 cycles. One entry per CDR3 protein, called by TCRdb with MiXCR from the 5' RACE reads. The data contain around 1,000,000 distinct CDR3 sequences, 25% of them singletons. The V end was cut by 3 bases, the J end by 0 bases, with 15 bases between. From germline, CDR1 is SQVTM and CDR2 ANQGSEA. CDR3 length equals 16 residues. These data also formed part of another study, on T cells of mothers and their children. As that study records: Within related and unrelated pairs, thymic selection shapes TCR recombination output in a similar way.

V is TRBV29-1 and J is TRBJ2-1; the D gene is possibly TRBD1 (5 bases). The source is a girl between 2 and 10 years old in good health. The specimen was blood. The CDR3 sequence is CSVDGPRESSYNEQFF. CDR3 nucleotides: TGCAGCGTTGACGGCCCCAGGGAAAGCTCCTACAATGAGCAGTTCTTC.